The entry below describes one TCR beta chain. Its antigen is as yet unknown. The data stem from a study of CD4 T cells in relation to SARS-CoV-2 and coronaviruses. Method: immunoSEQ multiplex PCR; TCRdb's copy keeps in-frame clones and lacks some. The table lists around 28,000 clones, 65% to 80% of them singletons. This CDR3 has 18 amino acids. CDR1 is SGHDN and CDR2 is FVKESK in the germline V gene. Losses at the gene ends were 0 bases for V and 5 bases for J; bases not matched to a gene: 12. Sequencing was done on a sample of memory CD4+ T cells from PBMCs, cultured in vitro. The receptor was derived from an adult with COVID-19. The V and J genes are TRBV14 and TRBJ2-1; 8 bases line up with TRBD2. In nucleotides, the CDR3 is TGTGCCAGCAGCCAAGATAGGTTCGGGGGGGCATTCGACAATGAGCAGTTCTTC. Translating it yields CASSQDRFGGAFDNEQFF. The variable domain in full, completed from reference TRBV14 and TRBJ2-1, reads EAGVTQFPSHSVIEKGQTVTLRCDPISGHDNLYWYRRVMGKEIKFLLHFVKESKQDESGMPNNRFLAERTGGTYSTLKVQPAELEDSGVYFCASSQDRFGGAFDNEQFFGPGTRLTVL.